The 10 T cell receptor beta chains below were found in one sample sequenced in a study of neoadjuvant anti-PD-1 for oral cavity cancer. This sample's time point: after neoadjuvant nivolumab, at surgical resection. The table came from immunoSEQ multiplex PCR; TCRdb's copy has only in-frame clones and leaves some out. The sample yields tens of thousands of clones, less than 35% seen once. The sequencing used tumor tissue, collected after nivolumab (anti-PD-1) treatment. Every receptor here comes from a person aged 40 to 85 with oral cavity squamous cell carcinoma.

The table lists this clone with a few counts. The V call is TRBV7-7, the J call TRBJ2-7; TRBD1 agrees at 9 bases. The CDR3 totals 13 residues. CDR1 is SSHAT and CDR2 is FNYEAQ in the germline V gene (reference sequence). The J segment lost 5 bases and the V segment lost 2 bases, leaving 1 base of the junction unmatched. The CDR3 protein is CASSLRTGDEQYF. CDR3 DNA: TGTGCCAGCAGCTTAAGGACAGGGGACGAGCAGTACTTC.

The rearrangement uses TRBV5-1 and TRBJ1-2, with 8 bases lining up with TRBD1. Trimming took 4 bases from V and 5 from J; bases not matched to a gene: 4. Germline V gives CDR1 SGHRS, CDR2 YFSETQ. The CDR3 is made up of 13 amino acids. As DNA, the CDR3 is TGCGCCAGCAGCCCGGGACAGGTTTATGGCTACACCTTC. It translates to CASSPGQVYGYTF.

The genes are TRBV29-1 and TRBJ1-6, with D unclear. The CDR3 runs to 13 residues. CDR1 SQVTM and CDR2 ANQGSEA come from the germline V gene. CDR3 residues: CSRGGSYNSPLHF. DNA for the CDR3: TGCAGTCGGGGTGGGAGCTATAATTCACCCCTCCACTTT.

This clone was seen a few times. Here the CDR3 DNA reads TGTGCCAGTAGTAAGGTTAATGAGCAGTTCTTC. Encoded protein: CASSKVNEQFF. The J gene is TRBJ2-1, the V gene TRBV19; D ambiguous. Germline V CDR1 and CDR2: LNHDA, SQIVND (reference sequence). The CDR3 extends over 11 amino acids. The V and J ends lost 4 bases and 7 bases respectively, with 5 bases between them.

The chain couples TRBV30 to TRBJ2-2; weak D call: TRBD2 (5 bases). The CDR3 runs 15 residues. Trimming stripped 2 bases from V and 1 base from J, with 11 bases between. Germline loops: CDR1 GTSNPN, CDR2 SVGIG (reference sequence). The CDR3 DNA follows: TGTGCCTGGAGTAACTTGGGGAGGAACACCGGGGAGCTGTTTTTT. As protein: CAWSNLGRNTGELFF.

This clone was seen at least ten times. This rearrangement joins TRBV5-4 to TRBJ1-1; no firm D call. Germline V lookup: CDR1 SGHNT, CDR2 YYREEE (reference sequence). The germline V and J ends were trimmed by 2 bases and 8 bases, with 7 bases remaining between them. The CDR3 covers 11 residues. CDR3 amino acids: CASSLGVEAFF. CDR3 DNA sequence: TGTGCCAGCAGCTTAGGTGTAGAAGCTTTCTTT.

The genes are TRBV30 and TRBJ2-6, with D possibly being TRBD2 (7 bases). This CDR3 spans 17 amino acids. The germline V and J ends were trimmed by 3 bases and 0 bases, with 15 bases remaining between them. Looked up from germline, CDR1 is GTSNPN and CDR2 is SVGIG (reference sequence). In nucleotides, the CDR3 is TGTGCCTGGAGGGCCGGGGGGCTGTACTCTGGGGCCAACGTCCTGACTTTC. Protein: CAWRAGGLYSGANVLTF.

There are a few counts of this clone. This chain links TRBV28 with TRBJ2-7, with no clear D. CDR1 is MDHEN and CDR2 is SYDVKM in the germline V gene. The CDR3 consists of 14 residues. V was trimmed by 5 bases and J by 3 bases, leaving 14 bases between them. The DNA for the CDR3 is TGTGCCAGCAGTACGAGAAGGGCCCACTACGAGCAGTACTTC. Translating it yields CASSTRRAHYEQYF.

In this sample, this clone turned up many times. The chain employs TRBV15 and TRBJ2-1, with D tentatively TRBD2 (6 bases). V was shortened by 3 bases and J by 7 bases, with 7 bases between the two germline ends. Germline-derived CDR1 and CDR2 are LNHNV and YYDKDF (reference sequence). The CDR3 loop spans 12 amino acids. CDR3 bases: TGTGCCACCAGCAGGGAGGGAAATGAGCAGTTCTTC. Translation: CATSREGNEQFF.

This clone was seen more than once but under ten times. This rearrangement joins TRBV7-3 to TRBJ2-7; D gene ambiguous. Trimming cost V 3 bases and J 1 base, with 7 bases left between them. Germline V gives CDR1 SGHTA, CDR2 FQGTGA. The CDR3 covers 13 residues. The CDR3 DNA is TGTGCCAGCAGCTTCGGGCCTTCCTACGAGCAGTACTTC. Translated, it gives CASSFGPSYEQYF.